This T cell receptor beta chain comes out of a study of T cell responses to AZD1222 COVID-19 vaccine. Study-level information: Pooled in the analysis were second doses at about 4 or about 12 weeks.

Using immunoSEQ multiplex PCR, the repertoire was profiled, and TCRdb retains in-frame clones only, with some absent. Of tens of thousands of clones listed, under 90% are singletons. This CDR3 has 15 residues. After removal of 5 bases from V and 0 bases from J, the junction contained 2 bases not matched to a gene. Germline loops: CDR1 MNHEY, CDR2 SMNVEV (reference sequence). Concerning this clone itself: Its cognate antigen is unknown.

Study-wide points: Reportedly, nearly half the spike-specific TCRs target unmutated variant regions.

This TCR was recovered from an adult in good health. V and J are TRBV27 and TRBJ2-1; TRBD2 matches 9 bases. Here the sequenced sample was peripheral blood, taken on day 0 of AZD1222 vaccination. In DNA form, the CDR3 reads TGTGCCAGCAGTCTTAGCGGGAGCTCCTACAATGAGCAGTTCTTC. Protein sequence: CASSLSGSSYNEQFF.